Listed below are T cell receptor beta chains from one sample, sequenced in a study of vaccination effects on CD4 cells after COVID-19. The data were produced by immunoSEQ multiplex PCR, yet TCRdb's version contains in-frame clones alone and is incomplete. Of approximately 29,000 clones in the sample, 74% are singletons; the top ten hold about 15%. For these receptors, no antigen is known. This specimen consisted of CD4+ T cells from PBMCs cultured without peptide, obtained after COVID-19 vaccination. Receptors were obtained from a human donor who received a COVID-19 vaccine. CDR3s include the opening cysteine and the closing phenylalanine or tryptophan. D genes are given only for firm matches. The size field is filled for only some rows; it gives once, few, many or a size class.

D: -
size: once
V: TRBV6-1
length: 13
J: TRBJ1-5
DNA: TGTGCCAGCAGTGAAACAGTAGGAGGAGCCCAGCATTTT
CDR3: CASSETVGGAQHF

D: -
size: once
V: TRBV9
length: 12
J: TRBJ1-1
DNA: TGTGCCAGCAGCCCCCGGGACGTTGGGGCTTTCTTT
CDR3: CASSPRDVGAFF

D: -
size: -
V: TRBV11-2
length: 13
J: TRBJ2-1
DNA: TGTGCCAGCAGCTTTGCAGGGTTCAATGAGCAGTTCTTC
CDR3: CASSFAGFNEQFF

D: -
size: -
V: TRBV14
length: 15
J: TRBJ1-2
DNA: TGTGCCAGCAGCCGTTCCGGGTCCTTTAACTATGGCTACACCTTC
CDR3: CASSRSGSFNYGYTF

D: -
size: -
V: TRBV6-5
length: 15
J: TRBJ2-1
DNA: TGTGCCAGCAGCAACCGACAGGACGCCTACAATGAGCAGTTCTTC
CDR3: CASSNRQDAYNEQFF

D: -
size: -
V: TRBV7-9
length: 15
J: TRBJ1-5
DNA: TGTGCCAGCAGCTTAGGGTCCGGGATAAATCAGCCCCAGCATTTT
CDR3: CASSLGSGINQPQHF

D: TRBD1
size: -
V: TRBV4-1
length: 15
J: TRBJ2-7
DNA: TGCGCCAGCAGCCGCACACCGGGACAGAAGAACGAGCAGTACTTC
CDR3: CASSRTPGQKNEQYF

D: -
size: few
V: TRBV7-6
length: 16
J: TRBJ1-3
DNA: TGTGCCAGCAGCTTAACCCACAGCTCCTCTGGAAACACCATATATTTT
CDR3: CASSLTHSSSGNTIYF

D: -
size: -
V: TRBV6-1
length: 15
J: TRBJ2-7
DNA: TGTGCCAGCAGTGAAATGTCACTAACGGGCTACGAGCAGTACTTC
CDR3: CASSEMSLTGYEQYF

D: -
size: few
V: TRBV11-2
length: 16
J: TRBJ1-6
DNA: TGTGCCAGCAGCTTAGGGGCGGGCCTAGTAGGATCACCCCTCCACTTT
CDR3: CASSLGAGLVGSPLHF

D: -
size: -
V: TRBV5-5
length: 15
J: TRBJ1-3
DNA: TGTGCCAGCAGTCTGACCGGGACCCGGGGGGACACCATATATTTT
CDR3: CASSLTGTRGDTIYF

D: -
size: once
V: TRBV6-2/TRBV6-3
length: 12
J: TRBJ1-2
DNA: TGTGCCAGCAGTTACTCCATCTATGGCTACACCTTC
CDR3: CASSYSIYGYTF

D: TRBD1
size: once
V: TRBV19
length: 12
J: TRBJ1-1
DNA: TGTGCCAGCGGACAGGGGCGGACTGAAGCTTTCTTT
CDR3: CASGQGRTEAFF

D: -
size: once
V: TRBV28
length: 15
J: TRBJ2-6
DNA: TGTGCCAGCAGTGCGCAGGCGGCTGGGGCCAACGTCCTGACTTTC
CDR3: CASSAQAAGANVLTF

D: -
size: -
V: TRBV2
length: 14
J: TRBJ2-1
DNA: TGTGCCAGCAGTACAGGATTGAGGTACAATGAGCAGTTCTTC
CDR3: CASSTGLRYNEQFF

D: -
size: -
V: TRBV4-1
length: 14
J: TRBJ1-1
DNA: TGCGCCAGCAGCCCACGTTTAAGGGACACTGAAGCTTTCTTT
CDR3: CASSPRLRDTEAFF

D: TRBD1
size: few
V: TRBV12-3/TRBV12-4
length: 13
J: TRBJ1-2
DNA: TGTGCCAGCAGTTTGGGACAGGGAGGGGGCTACACCTTC
CDR3: CASSLGQGGGYTF

D: -
size: -
V: TRBV5-1
length: 18
J: TRBJ1-2
DNA: TGCGCCAGCAGCTTGGATCCACTGAGGGGGGGGATAAACTATGGCTACACCTTC
CDR3: CASSLDPLRGGINYGYTF

D: -
size: -
V: TRBV5-1
length: 12
J: TRBJ2-5
DNA: TGCGCCAGCAGCTTGGATGGGGAGACCCAGTACTTC
CDR3: CASSLDGETQYF

D: -
size: few
V: TRBV7-2
length: 17
J: TRBJ2-5
DNA: TGTGCCAGCAGCTTAGCGCCTAAAGGGCTAGGGGTAAAGACCCAGTACTTC
CDR3: CASSLAPKGLGVKTQYF

D: -
size: once
V: TRBV6-5
length: 15
J: TRBJ1-6
DNA: TGTGCCAGCAGACCGGACAGCAAATATAATTCACCCCTCCACTTT
CDR3: CASRPDSKYNSPLHF

D: -
size: once
V: TRBV5-6
length: 14
J: TRBJ2-1
DNA: TGTGCCAGCAGCTTGGCAGGCCCCAGAAATGAGCAGTTCTTC
CDR3: CASSLAGPRNEQFF

D: -
size: -
V: TRBV30
length: 16
J: TRBJ1-2
DNA: TGTGCCTGGAGTGTACTGTTGGGCACAAAACGGGATGGCTACACCTTC
CDR3: CAWSVLLGTKRDGYTF

D: TRBD2
size: once
V: TRBV6-5
length: 14
J: TRBJ2-7
DNA: TGTGCCAGCAGTTACACACGGACTAGCTCAGAGCAGTACTTC
CDR3: CASSYTRTSSEQYF

D: TRBD1
size: -
V: TRBV15
length: 18
J: TRBJ1-1
DNA: TGTGCCACCAGCCGACGACCATTGGACAGGTACATGCCCACTGAAGCTTTCTTT
CDR3: CATSRRPLDRYMPTEAFF

D: -
size: -
V: TRBV11-2
length: 14
J: TRBJ1-2
DNA: TGTGCCAGCAGCGGAATCGGGGGGCGTTGGGGCTACACCTTC
CDR3: CASSGIGGRWGYTF

D: -
size: few
V: TRBV6-1
length: 13
J: TRBJ2-5
DNA: TGTGCCAGCAGTGAAGCGTCTAAAGAGACCCAGTACTTC
CDR3: CASSEASKETQYF

D: -
size: -
V: TRBV24-1
length: 16
J: TRBJ2-7
DNA: TGTGCCACCAGTGAGCTGATTTACAGGGAGTCCTACGAGCAGTACTTC
CDR3: CATSELIYRESYEQYF

D: -
size: -
V: TRBV28
length: 19
J: TRBJ1-3
DNA: TGTGCCACCACCTGGGGGGGGCCTTTTTCACCAGGCTCTGGAAACACCATATATTTT
CDR3: CATTWGGPFSPGSGNTIYF

D: -
size: -
V: TRBV13
length: 14
J: TRBJ2-3
DNA: TGTGCCAGCAGCTTAGATCCCAACACAGATACGCAGTATTTT
CDR3: CASSLDPNTDTQYF

D: -
size: -
V: TRBV20-1
length: 15
J: TRBJ2-7
DNA: TGCAGTGCTAGTAAGGTGGGAGTTATCTCCTACGAGCAGTACTTC
CDR3: CSASKVGVISYEQYF

D: -
size: -
V: TRBV18
length: 15
J: TRBJ2-1
DNA: TGTGCCAGCTCACCGAGGGCGGGAAATTTAAATGAGCAGTTCTTC
CDR3: CASSPRAGNLNEQFF

D: TRBD1
size: -
V: TRBV10-3
length: 12
J: TRBJ1-2
DNA: TGTGCCATGGCGGGACAGAGTAACGGCTACACCTTC
CDR3: CAMAGQSNGYTF

D: TRBD1
size: -
V: TRBV6-5
length: 16
J: TRBJ1-5
DNA: TGTGCCAGCAGTTTGTCAAGACAGGGGAGCAATCAGCCCCAGCATTTT
CDR3: CASSLSRQGSNQPQHF

D: -
size: few
V: TRBV3-1/TRBV3-2
length: 13
J: TRBJ1-5
DNA: TGTGCCAGCAGCCCACAGGCCAATCAGCCCCAGCATTTT
CDR3: CASSPQANQPQHF

D: -
size: once
V: TRBV28
length: 14
J: TRBJ2-5
DNA: TGTGCCAGCAGTTTAGGCGGGATCCAAGAGACCCAGTACTTC
CDR3: CASSLGGIQETQYF

D: -
size: -
V: TRBV5-4
length: 14
J: TRBJ1-3
DNA: TGTGCCAGCAGCCCTACAGGGAGCGGAAACACCATATATTTT
CDR3: CASSPTGSGNTIYF

D: TRBD2
size: -
V: TRBV9
length: 16
J: TRBJ2-3
DNA: TGTGCCAGCAGCGTAGGTCGGCGGGGGGGCACAGATACGCAGTATTTT
CDR3: CASSVGRRGGTDTQYF

D: TRBD1
size: few
V: TRBV29-1
length: 14
J: TRBJ2-7
DNA: TGCAGCGTCGCGAGACAGGGGATTGGCTACGAGCAGTACTTC
CDR3: CSVARQGIGYEQYF

D: TRBD2
size: -
V: TRBV5-1
length: 14
J: TRBJ2-3
DNA: TGCGCCAGCAGTTTGCGGGGGGCCGAAGATACGCAGTATTTT
CDR3: CASSLRGAEDTQYF

D: TRBD2
size: -
V: TRBV5-4
length: 13
J: TRBJ2-7
DNA: TGTGCCAGCAGCTTGACGGGAGGCAACGAGCAGTACTTC
CDR3: CASSLTGGNEQYF

D: -
size: -
V: TRBV28
length: 13
J: TRBJ1-1
DNA: TGTGCCAGCAGCAACCTTATGAACACTGAAGCTTTCTTT
CDR3: CASSNLMNTEAFF

D: -
size: -
V: TRBV4-1
length: 16
J: TRBJ2-7
DNA: TGCGCCAGCAGCCAAGAAGGGGGGGCCTTCTCCTACGAGCAGTACTTC
CDR3: CASSQEGGAFSYEQYF

D: TRBD2
size: -
V: TRBV5-1
length: 15
J: TRBJ2-3
DNA: TGCGCCAGCAGCCCAGGTAGCGGGGAAACAGATACGCAGTATTTT
CDR3: CASSPGSGETDTQYF

D: -
size: -
V: TRBV28
length: 13
J: TRBJ1-2
DNA: TGTGCCAGCAGTTTCCTAGGTTCCTATGGCTACACCTTC
CDR3: CASSFLGSYGYTF

D: -
size: -
V: TRBV9
length: 15
J: TRBJ2-1
DNA: TGTGCCAGCAGCGTAGGAACCCTGGTCAACAATGAGCAGTTCTTC
CDR3: CASSVGTLVNNEQFF

D: -
size: few
V: TRBV6-2/TRBV6-3
length: 14
J: TRBJ1-3
DNA: TGTGCCAGCAGTTACGGGCCAGGACGGGACACCATATATTTT
CDR3: CASSYGPGRDTIYF